One and the same sample provided the 26 T cell receptor beta chains below, sequenced in a study of post-analysis software for immune sequencing data. General study results and limits: In patients, TRBV5-6, TRBV5-1 and TRBV20-1 belonged to five or six TRBV segments found more frequently than in controls.

TCR beta cDNA libraries had unique molecular identifiers. Via MiXCR, TCRdb re-called the PCR reads, giving one row per CDR3 protein. The sample gives 600,000 to 750,000 distinct CDR3 sequences, about 60% of which show up once; roughly 10% is in the top ten. Their specific antigens are unknown. The sequencing input was blood. These receptor sequences come from a girl aged 2 to 9 with multiple sclerosis.

In its sample, this clonotype was seen a few times. This chain connects TRBV20-1 to TRBJ2-3, with D unclear. V shed 3 bases and J shed 5 bases, with 12 bases lying between them. The V gene's germline CDR1 is DFQATT and CDR2 SNEGSKA (reference sequence). The CDR3 extends over 13 amino acids. CDR3 residues: CSASPGFRDTQYF. The CDR3 DNA is TGCAGTGCTAGCCCGGGTTTCCGAGATACGCAGTATTTT.

The genes are TRBV18 and TRBJ2-3, with 7 bases lining up with TRBD2. The CDR3 runs 17 residues. Germline V gene data show CDR1 as KGHSH and CDR2 as LQKENI. V gave up 0 bases and J gave up 4 bases; unmatched junction bases: 10. CDR3 residues: CASSPPNHGRRADTQYF. For the CDR3, the DNA is TGTGCCAGCTCACCACCGAATCACGGGAGGAGGGCAGATACGCAGTATTTT.

This clonotype was recorded once. The V and J genes are TRBV7-8 and TRBJ1-1; D not resolved. Germline V gene sequence: CDR1 SGHVS, CDR2 FQNEAQ. The CDR3 is 14 residues long. V gave up 3 bases and J gave up 2 bases, with 10 bases separating them. CDR3 sequence reads: CASSFGPTNTEAFF. The CDR3 coding sequence is TGTGCCAGCAGCTTCGGACCGACCAACACTGAAGCTTTCTTT. Complete variable domain (other parts from reference TRBV7-8 and TRBJ1-1): GAGVSQSPRYKVAKRGQDVALRCDPISGHVSLFWYQQALGQGPEFLTYFQNEAQLDKSGLPSDRFFAERPEGSVSTLKIQRTQQEDSAVYLCASSFGPTNTEAFFGQGTRLTVV.

A word on this clonotype: Just one base apart from a much larger clone, this may be a read error. V usage is TRBV4-1 and J usage is TRBJ2-5; TRBD1 might be the D (6 bases). The DNA end favors TRBJ2-7, so the J call may be wrong. This CDR3 is 15 amino acids long. CDR1 is MGHRA, CDR2 YSYEKL, per germline. The CDR3 sequence: CASSPTTQGPYEQYF. CDR3 DNA: TGCGCCAGCAGCCCGACCACGCAGGGGCCCTACGAGCAGTACTTC.

The chain is built from TRBV6-6 and TRBJ2-7, with D maybe TRBD1 (6 bases). The CDR3 runs to 15 residues. The V end lost 5 bases, the J end lost 3 bases, and 17 bases lay between the germline ends. The V gene's germline CDR1 is MNHNY and CDR2 SVGAGI (reference sequence). CDR3 sequence: CASSPKAGAVYEQYF. The DNA for the CDR3 is TGTGCCAGCAGTCCCAAGGCAGGGGCGGTCTACGAGCAGTACTTC.

This clonotype was observed a few times. V usage is TRBV29-1 and J usage is TRBJ2-5; TRBD1 is a possible D gene (6 bases). The DNA end is more similar to TRBJ2-7, so the J call may be wrong. The CDR3 loop spans 13 amino acids. Germline V lookup: CDR1 SQVTM, CDR2 ANQGSEA. The CDR3 coding sequence is TGCAGCGTTGAAGATTTTACAGGGAACGAGCAGTACTTC. This codes for CSVEDFTGNEQYF.

V gene TRBV7-9 combines with J gene TRBJ2-5; 14 bases map to TRBD2. Trimming took 5 bases from V and 4 from J; bases not matched to a gene: 12. Germline V gene sequence: CDR1 SEHNR, CDR2 FQNEAQ (reference sequence). The CDR3 runs 18 residues. The CDR3, as DNA: TGTGCCAGCAGCGTCCCGGGACTAGCGGGAGAAGAGGGAGAGACCCAGTACTTC. Amino acid sequence: CASSVPGLAGEEGETQYF.

CDR3 residues: CSASDPPPGLGYQETQYF. The CDR3 coding sequence is TGCAGTGCTAGTGACCCCCCTCCGGGACTGGGGTACCAAGAGACCCAGTACTTC. The chain carries TRBV20-1 and TRBJ2-5; D is possibly TRBD2 (6 bases). Trimming removed 3 bases at V and 0 bases at J, with 23 bases between. The germline V gene encodes CDR1 DFQATT and CDR2 SNEGSKA (reference sequence). This CDR3 is built from 18 residues.

CDR3 bases: TGTGCCAGCAGCGCCACAGGAAACCAAGAGACCCAGTACTTC. Translated: CASSATGNQETQYF. The rearrangement links TRBV11-2 to TRBJ2-5; a possible D gene is TRBD1 (5 bases). The germline V and J ends were trimmed by 5 bases and 0 bases, with 10 bases remaining between them. Germline-derived CDR1 and CDR2 are SGHAT and FQNNGV. The CDR3 has 14 residues.

The chain employs TRBV2 and TRBJ1-1; 8 bases map to TRBD1. The trim removed 7 bases at V and 1 base at J, leaving 2 bases unmatched. In germline, CDR1 is SNHLY, CDR2 FYNNEI. CDR3 length equals 13 residues. For the CDR3, the DNA is TGTGCCAGCACTGGGACAGGGAACACTGAAGCTTTCTTT. This encodes CASTGTGNTEAFF.

The rearrangement links TRBV12-3 or TRBV12-4 to TRBJ1-5; the D is unclear. The CDR3 runs to 16 residues. V lost 5 bases and J lost 3, with 17 bases in between. CDR3 nucleotide sequence: TGTGCCAGCAGTCCCGAATTGGGCCTCACCAATCAGCCCCAGCATTTT. Its translation is CASSPELGLTNQPQHF.

The sample holds a few counts of this clonotype. V usage is TRBV20-1 and J usage is TRBJ2-1; D is possibly TRBD1 (6 bases). The CDR3 consists of 15 residues. CDR1 DFQATT and CDR2 SNEGSKA come from the germline V gene (reference sequence). V was cut by 0 bases and J by 2 bases, with 11 bases left in between. The CDR3 DNA is TGCAGTGCTAGAGATGGGGCAGGGGCCTACAATGAGCAGTTCTTC. Residues: CSARDGAGAYNEQFF.

The chain joins TRBV6-1 to TRBJ2-5; D unclear. Germline values: CDR1 MNHNS, CDR2 SASEGT. The CDR3 totals 13 residues. V was trimmed by 6 bases and J by 5 bases, leaving 13 bases between them. The DNA for the CDR3 is TGTGCCAGCAGAGGACCTTTTACGGAGACCCAGTACTTC. It translates to CASRGPFTETQYF.

The rearrangement uses TRBV20-1 and TRBJ2-5; D unresolved. Trimming stripped 0 bases from V and 0 bases from J, with 14 bases between. Germline CDR1 is DFQATT and CDR2 is SNEGSKA (reference sequence). The length of the CDR3 is 16 residues. The CDR3 DNA sequence: TGCAGTGCTAGAGATATATGGGCCGTGGACCAAGAGACCCAGTACTTC. Its translation: CSARDIWAVDQETQYF.

The chain employs TRBV13 and TRBJ2-4; a weak D match, TRBD2 (6 bases). The tail of the sequence fits TRBJ2-7 better, so the J call may be wrong. From germline, CDR1 is PRHDT and CDR2 FYEKMQ (reference sequence). The CDR3 consists of 14 residues. The CDR3 loop reads CASSFRAGPSEQYF. The CDR3 DNA reads as TGTGCCAGCAGCTTCCGAGCGGGCCCGAGCGAGCAGTACTTC.

The chain links TRBV28 to TRBJ2-5; TRBD1 agrees at 8 bases. The V segment lost 3 bases and the J segment 2 bases; nucleotides outside the gene matches: 5. This CDR3 is built from 15 residues. Germline V gene lookup returns CDR1 MDHEN and CDR2 SYDVKM. The CDR3 region has the DNA TGTGCCAGCAGTTTCGGGACAGGTCTGCAAGAGACCCAGTACTTC. It translates to CASSFGTGLQETQYF.

The genes are TRBV30 and TRBJ2-1, with D tentatively TRBD1 or TRBD2 (5 bases each). V lost 7 bases and J lost 7, with 14 bases in between. Germline CDR1 GTSNPN, CDR2 SVGIG (reference sequence). The CDR3 runs to 12 residues. The CDR3: CASRSGGNEQFF. CDR3 coding DNA: TGTGCCTCGAGGAGTGGGGGTAATGAGCAGTTCTTC.

The chain combines TRBV6-6 with TRBJ1-5; 7 nucleotides match TRBD1. The J segment lost 3 bases and the V segment lost 7 bases, leaving 9 bases of the junction unmatched. This CDR3 spans 15 amino acids. CDR1 is MNHNY and CDR2 is SVGAGI in the germline V gene (reference sequence). In nucleotides, the CDR3 is TGTGCCAGCAAGGGGTCAGACAGGGTCAATCAGCCCCAGCATTTT. The encoded protein is CASKGSDRVNQPQHF.

The table lists this clonotype with a few counts. The rearrangement joins TRBV5-1 to TRBJ1-2; maybe TRBD1 (5 bases). CDR1 is SGHRS, CDR2 YFSETQ, per germline. The CDR3 runs to 15 residues. The V gene lost 0 bases and the J gene lost 3 bases, with 12 bases spanning the gap. CDR3 sequence reads: CASSLDGTTYYGYTF. In DNA, the CDR3 is TGCGCCAGCAGCTTGGATGGGACCACCTACTATGGCTACACCTTC.

The V call is TRBV12-3 or TRBV12-4, the J call TRBJ1-2, with a tentative D call TRBD1 (5 bases). The V gene lost 5 bases and the J gene lost 2 bases, with 12 bases spanning the gap. The CDR3 contains 14 residues. CDR3 sequence: CASSLQGWNYGYTF. The CDR3 coding sequence is TGTGCCAGCAGTCTCCAGGGCTGGAACTATGGCTACACCTTC.

The gene calls are TRBV5-1 and TRBJ2-3, with TRBD2 identical over 11 bases. CDR1 is SGHRS and CDR2 is YFSETQ in the germline V gene. The trim removed 3 bases at V and 3 bases at J, leaving 6 bases unmatched. This CDR3 contains 16 residues. In DNA, the CDR3 is TGCGCCAGCAGCTCAGCTAGCGGGAGGACTACAGATACGCAGTATTTT. As protein: CASSSASGRTTDTQYF.

The chain links TRBV7-6 to TRBJ1-1; D gene unclear. In germline, CDR1 is SGHVS, CDR2 FNYEAQ. V gave up 2 bases and J gave up 0 bases, with 13 bases separating them. CDR3 length: 16 amino acids. The CDR3 nucleotides are TGTGCCAGCAGCTTAAATAACGGTTTAATGAACACTGAAGCTTTCTTT. It translates to CASSLNNGLMNTEAFF.

This chain links TRBV6-2 or TRBV6-3 with TRBJ2-1, with D perhaps matching TRBD1 (6 bases). The CDR3 extends over 18 amino acids. Germline V gives CDR1 MNHEY, CDR2 SVGEGT. V lost 5 bases, J lost 3 bases, and 23 bases lay in between. The CDR3 bases are TGTGCCAGCAGTACCCCTTCCCAGGGGAAGGCATTCTACAATGAGCAGTTCTTC. It encodes CASSTPSQGKAFYNEQFF.

The chain has TRBV11-3 and TRBJ2-1; D might be TRBD2 (5 bases). The J call may not be correct, given that the DNA end is closer to TRBJ2-7. The CDR3 is made up of 15 amino acids. Germline V gene lookup returns CDR1 SGHNT and CDR2 YENEEA. This CDR3 reads CASSSRESSYNEQYF. Here the CDR3 DNA reads TGTGCCAGCAGCTCCCGGGAAAGCTCCTACAATGAGCAGTACTTC.

This clonotype was counted a single time. The chain has TRBV27 and TRBJ2-7; 12 bases are shared with TRBD1. The CDR3 has 15 residues. The V segment lost 5 bases and the J segment 3 bases; nucleotides outside the gene matches: 5. Germline CDR1 and CDR2: MNHEY and SMNVEV (reference sequence). The CDR3 coding sequence is TGTGCCAGCAGTGGCTGGGACAGGGGGCACTACGAGCAGTACTTC. Residues: CASSGWDRGHYEQYF.

The gene calls are TRBV11-2 and TRBJ2-7; 11 positions match TRBD2. Germline CDR1 reads SGHAT; CDR2 reads FQNNGV. The CDR3 loop spans 16 amino acids. Unmatched junction bases numbered 8, after V lost 6 bases and J lost 1 base. DNA for the CDR3: TGTGCCAGCAGGATGGTGCCTAGCGGGAGGTCCTACGAGCAGTACTTC. Translation gives CASRMVPSGRSYEQYF.